This T cell receptor (beta chain) emerged from a study of blood T cell repertoires in COVID-19. The V end lost 1 base, the J end lost 0 bases, and 4 bases lay between the germline ends. The germline gives CDR1 MDHEN, CDR2 SYDVKM. This CDR3 has 15 residues. Only in-frame clones appear in the TCRdb table, and some are missing; sequencing was by immunoSEQ multiplex PCR. This sample has around 150,000 clones, with about 80% found just once. The chain carries TRBV28 and TRBJ2-6; D unresolved. This sequence originates from a man between 65 and 85 years old with acute or convalescent COVID-19. The sequencing input was peripheral blood. CDR3 nucleotide sequence: TGTGCCAGCAGTTTATTCCACTCTGGGGCCAACGTCCTGACTTTC. This codes for CASSLFHSGANVLTF. The full variable domain, in which reference TRBV28 and TRBJ2-6 provide the parts outside the CDR3, is DVKVTQSSRYLVKRTGEKVFLECVQDMDHENMFWYRQDPGLGLRLIYFSYDVKMKEKGDIPEGYSVSREKKERFSLILESASTNQTSMYLCASSLFHSGANVLTFGAGSRLTVL.